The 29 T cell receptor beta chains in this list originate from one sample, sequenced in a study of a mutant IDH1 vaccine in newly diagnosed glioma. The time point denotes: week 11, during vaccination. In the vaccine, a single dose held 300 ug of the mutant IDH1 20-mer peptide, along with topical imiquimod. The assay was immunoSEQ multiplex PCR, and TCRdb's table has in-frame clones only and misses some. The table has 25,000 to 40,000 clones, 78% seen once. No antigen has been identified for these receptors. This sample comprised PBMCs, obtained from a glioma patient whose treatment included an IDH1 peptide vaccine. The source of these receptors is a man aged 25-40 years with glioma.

The CDR3 sequence is CASSLLSGELFF. In DNA form, the CDR3 reads TGTGCCAGCAGTTTATTATCCGGGGAGCTGTTTTTT. The chain joins TRBV28 to TRBJ2-2; D unresolved. The CDR3 runs 12 residues. V was clipped by 1 base and J by 6 bases, with 3 bases between them. CDR1 and CDR2 from the germline V gene are MDHEN and SYDVKM. Based on the CDR3 plus reference TRBV28 and TRBJ2-2, the full variable domain is DVKVTQSSRYLVKRTGEKVFLECVQDMDHENMFWYRQDPGLGLRLIYFSYDVKMKEKGDIPEGYSVSREKKERFSLILESASTNQTSMYLCASSLLSGELFFGEGSRLTVL.

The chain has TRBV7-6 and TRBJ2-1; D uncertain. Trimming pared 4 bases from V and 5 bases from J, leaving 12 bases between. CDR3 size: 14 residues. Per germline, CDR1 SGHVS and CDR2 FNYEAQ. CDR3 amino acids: CASSSPGRNNEQFF. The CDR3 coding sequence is TGTGCCAGCAGCTCCCCCGGCAGAAACAATGAGCAGTTCTTC.

The CDR3 sequence is CAWSVTLLAGGHNEQFF. Here the CDR3 DNA reads TGTGCCTGGAGTGTAACCCTCTTAGCGGGGGGGCACAATGAGCAGTTCTTC. The V and J genes are TRBV30 and TRBJ2-1; 11 nucleotides align to TRBD2. Germline V gene lookup returns CDR1 GTSNPN and CDR2 SVGIG (reference sequence). The CDR3 is 17 amino acids. With 0 bases clipped from V and 5 bases from J, the junction kept 9 bases outside the gene matches.

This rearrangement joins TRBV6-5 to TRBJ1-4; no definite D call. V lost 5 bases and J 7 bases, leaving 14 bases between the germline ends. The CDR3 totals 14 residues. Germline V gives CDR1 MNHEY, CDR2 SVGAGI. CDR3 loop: CASSPPGTFEKLFF. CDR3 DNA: TGTGCCAGCAGTCCCCCGGGAACCTTTGAAAAACTGTTTTTT.

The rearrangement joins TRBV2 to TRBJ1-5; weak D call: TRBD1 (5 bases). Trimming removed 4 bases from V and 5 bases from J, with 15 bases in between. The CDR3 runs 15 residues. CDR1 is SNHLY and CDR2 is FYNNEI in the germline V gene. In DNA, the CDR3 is TGTGCCAGCAGTGGGATACCCGGGGCCTATCAGCCCCAGCATTTT. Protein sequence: CASSGIPGAYQPQHF.

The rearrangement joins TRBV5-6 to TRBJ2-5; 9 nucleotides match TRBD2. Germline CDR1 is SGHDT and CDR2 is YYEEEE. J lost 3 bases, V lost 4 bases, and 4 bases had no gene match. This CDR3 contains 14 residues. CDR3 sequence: CASSTGLAEETQYF. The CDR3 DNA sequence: TGTGCCAGCAGCACGGGACTAGCAGAAGAGACCCAGTACTTC.

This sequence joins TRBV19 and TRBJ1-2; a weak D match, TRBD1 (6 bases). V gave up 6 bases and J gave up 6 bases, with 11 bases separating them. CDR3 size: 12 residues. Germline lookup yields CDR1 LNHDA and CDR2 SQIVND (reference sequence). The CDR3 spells CASSRGADGYTF. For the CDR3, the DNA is TGTGCCAGTAGCCGGGGGGCGGATGGCTACACCTTC. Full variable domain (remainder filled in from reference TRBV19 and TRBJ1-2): DGGITQSPKYLFRKEGQNVTLSCEQNLNHDAMYWYRQDPGQGLRLIYYSQIVNDFQKGDIAEGYSVSREKKESFPLTVTSAQKNPTAFYLCASSRGADGYTFGSGTRLTVV.

For the CDR3, the DNA is TGTGCCAGCAGCTCGGACAGGGCTAAAGCTTTCTTT. As protein: CASSSDRAKAFF. This rearrangement joins TRBV5-5 to TRBJ1-1; TRBD1 aligns across 8 bases. Germline V gene lookup returns CDR1 SGHKS and CDR2 YYEKEE (reference sequence). The trim removed 3 bases at V and 9 bases at J, leaving 4 bases unmatched. The CDR3 has 12 residues. The full variable domain, in which reference TRBV5-5 and TRBJ1-1 provide the parts outside the CDR3, is DAGVTQSPTHLIKTRGQQVTLRCSPISGHKSVSWYQQVLGQGPQFIFQYYEKEERGRGNFPDRFSARQFPNYSSELNVNALLLGDSALYLCASSSDRAKAFFGQGTRLTVV.

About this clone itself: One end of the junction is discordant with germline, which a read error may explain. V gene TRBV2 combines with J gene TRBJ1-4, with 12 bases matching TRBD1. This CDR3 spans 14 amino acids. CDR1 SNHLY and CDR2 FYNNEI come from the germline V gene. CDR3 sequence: CASSRNPGTGGFFF. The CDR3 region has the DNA TGTGCCAGCAGTAGGAACCCTGGGACAGGGGGCTTTTTCTTT.

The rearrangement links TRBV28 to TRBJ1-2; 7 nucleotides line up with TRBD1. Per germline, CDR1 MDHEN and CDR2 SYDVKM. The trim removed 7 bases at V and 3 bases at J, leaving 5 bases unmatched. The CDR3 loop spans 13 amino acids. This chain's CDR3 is CASTLGTDYGYTF. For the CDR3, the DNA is TGTGCCAGCACCCTCGGGACAGACTATGGCTACACCTTC.

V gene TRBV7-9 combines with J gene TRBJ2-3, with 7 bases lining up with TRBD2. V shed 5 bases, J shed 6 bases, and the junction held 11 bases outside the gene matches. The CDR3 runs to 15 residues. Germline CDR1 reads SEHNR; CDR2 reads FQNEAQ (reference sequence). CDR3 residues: CASSRGSPVSDTQYF. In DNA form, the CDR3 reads TGTGCCAGCAGCCGCGGGAGTCCGGTCTCGGATACGCAGTATTTT.

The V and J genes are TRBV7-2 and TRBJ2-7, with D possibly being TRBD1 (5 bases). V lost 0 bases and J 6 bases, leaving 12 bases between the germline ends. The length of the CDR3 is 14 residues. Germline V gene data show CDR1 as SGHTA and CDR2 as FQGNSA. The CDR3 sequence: CASSLAGRPGEQYF. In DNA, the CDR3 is TGTGCCAGCAGCTTAGCGGGGCGACCCGGCGAGCAGTACTTC.

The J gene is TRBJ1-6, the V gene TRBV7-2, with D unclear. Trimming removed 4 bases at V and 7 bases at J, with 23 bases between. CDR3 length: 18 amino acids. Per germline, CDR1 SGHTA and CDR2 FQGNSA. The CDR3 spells CASSSTIDTGIRNSPLHF. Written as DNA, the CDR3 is TGTGCCAGCAGCTCAACAATCGATACCGGGATAAGGAATTCACCCCTCCACTTT.

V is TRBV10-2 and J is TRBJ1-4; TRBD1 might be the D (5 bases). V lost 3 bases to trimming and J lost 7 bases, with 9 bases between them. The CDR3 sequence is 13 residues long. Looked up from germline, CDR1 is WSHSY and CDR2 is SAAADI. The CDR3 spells CASSENRGEKLFF. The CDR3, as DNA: TGCGCCAGCAGTGAAAATAGGGGTGAAAAACTGTTTTTT.

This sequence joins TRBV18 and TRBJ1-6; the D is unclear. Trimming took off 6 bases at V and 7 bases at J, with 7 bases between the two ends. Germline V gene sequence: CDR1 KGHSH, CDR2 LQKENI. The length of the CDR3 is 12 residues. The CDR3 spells CASSSENSPLHF. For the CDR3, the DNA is TGTGCCAGCTCGTCCGAAAATTCACCCCTCCACTTT.

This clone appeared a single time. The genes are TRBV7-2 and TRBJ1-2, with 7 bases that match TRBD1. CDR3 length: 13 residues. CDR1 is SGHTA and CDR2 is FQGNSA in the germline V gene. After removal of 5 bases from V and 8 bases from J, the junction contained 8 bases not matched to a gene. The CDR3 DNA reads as TGTGCCAGCAGCCTCGGGACAGCAAGGGGCTACACCTTC. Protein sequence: CASSLGTARGYTF.

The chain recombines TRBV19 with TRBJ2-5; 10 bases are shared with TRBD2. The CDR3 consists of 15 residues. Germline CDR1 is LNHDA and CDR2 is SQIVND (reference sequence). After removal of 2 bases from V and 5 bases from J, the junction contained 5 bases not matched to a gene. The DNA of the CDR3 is TGTGCCAGTAGTATATCAGCGGGGGGGCTTGAGACCCAGTACTTC. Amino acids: CASSISAGGLETQYF.

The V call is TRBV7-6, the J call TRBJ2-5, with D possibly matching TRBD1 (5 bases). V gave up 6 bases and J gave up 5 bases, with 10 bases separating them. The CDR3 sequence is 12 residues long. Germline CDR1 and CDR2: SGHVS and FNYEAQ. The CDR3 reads CASSPPGETQYF. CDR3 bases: TGTGCCAGCAGTCCTCCAGGGGAGACCCAGTACTTC.

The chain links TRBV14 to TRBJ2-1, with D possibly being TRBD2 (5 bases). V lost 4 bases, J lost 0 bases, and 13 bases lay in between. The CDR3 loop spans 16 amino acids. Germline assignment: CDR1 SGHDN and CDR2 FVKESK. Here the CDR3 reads CASSRRTLFSYNEQFF. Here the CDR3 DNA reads TGTGCCAGCAGCCGCCGGACTTTATTCTCCTACAATGAGCAGTTCTTC.

The CDR3 DNA sequence: TGCGCCAGCAGCTTGGGAACAGTGAACACTGAAGCTTTCTTT. It codes for CASSLGTVNTEAFF. The chain has TRBV5-1 and TRBJ1-1; D gene uncertain. The CDR3 is 14 amino acids. Germline values: CDR1 SGHRS, CDR2 YFSETQ. Trimming took 0 bases from V and 0 from J, leaving 6 bases between them.

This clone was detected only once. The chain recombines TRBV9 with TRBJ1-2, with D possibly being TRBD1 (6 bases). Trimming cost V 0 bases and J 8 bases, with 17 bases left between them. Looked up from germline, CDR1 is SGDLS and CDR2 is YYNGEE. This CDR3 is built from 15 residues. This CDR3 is CASSVAVDVGGGYTF. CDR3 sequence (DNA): TGTGCCAGCAGCGTAGCCGTGGATGTGGGGGGCGGCTACACCTTC.

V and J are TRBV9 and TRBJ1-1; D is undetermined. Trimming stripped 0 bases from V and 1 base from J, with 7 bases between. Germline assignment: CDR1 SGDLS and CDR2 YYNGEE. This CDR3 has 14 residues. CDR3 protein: CASSVAVANTEAFF. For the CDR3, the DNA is TGTGCCAGCAGCGTAGCTGTGGCGAACACTGAAGCTTTCTTT.

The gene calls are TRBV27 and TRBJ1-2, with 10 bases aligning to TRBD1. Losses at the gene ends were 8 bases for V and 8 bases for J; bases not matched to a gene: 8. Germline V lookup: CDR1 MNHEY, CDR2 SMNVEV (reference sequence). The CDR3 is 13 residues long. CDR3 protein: CASQSPGQGGYTF. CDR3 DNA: TGTGCCAGCCAAAGTCCGGGACAGGGGGGCTACACCTTC.

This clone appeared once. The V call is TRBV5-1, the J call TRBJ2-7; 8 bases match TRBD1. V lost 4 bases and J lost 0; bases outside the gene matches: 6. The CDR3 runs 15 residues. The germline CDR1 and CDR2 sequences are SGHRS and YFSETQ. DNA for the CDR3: TGCGCCAGCAGCATTACAGGGGGTTCCTCCTACGAGCAGTACTTC. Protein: CASSITGGSSYEQYF.

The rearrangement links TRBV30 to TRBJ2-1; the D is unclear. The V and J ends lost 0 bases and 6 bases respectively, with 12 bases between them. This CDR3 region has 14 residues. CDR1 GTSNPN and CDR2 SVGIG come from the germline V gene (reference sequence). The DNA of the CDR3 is TGTGCCTGGAGTGTAGGAGTTAGCATCAATGAGCAGTTCTTC. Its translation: CAWSVGVSINEQFF. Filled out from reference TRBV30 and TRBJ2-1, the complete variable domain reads SQTIHQWPATLVQPVGSPLSLECTVEGTSNPNLYWYRQAAGRGLQLLFYSVGIGQISSEVPQNLSASRPQDRQFILSSKKLLLSDSGFYLCAWSVGVSINEQFFGPGTRLTVL.

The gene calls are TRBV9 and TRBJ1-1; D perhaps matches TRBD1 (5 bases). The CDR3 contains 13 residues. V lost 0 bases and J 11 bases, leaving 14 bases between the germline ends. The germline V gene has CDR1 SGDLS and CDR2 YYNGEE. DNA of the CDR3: TGTGCCAGCAGCGTAGCTAATCTTCAGGGTGCTTTCTTT. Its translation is CASSVANLQGAFF.

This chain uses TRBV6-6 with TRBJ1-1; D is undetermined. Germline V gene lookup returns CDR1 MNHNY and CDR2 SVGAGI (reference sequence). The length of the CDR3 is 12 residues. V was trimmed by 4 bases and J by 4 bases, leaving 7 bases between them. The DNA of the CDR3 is TGTGCCAGCAGTTTGGCGGCCACTGAAGCTTTCTTT. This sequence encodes CASSLAATEAFF.

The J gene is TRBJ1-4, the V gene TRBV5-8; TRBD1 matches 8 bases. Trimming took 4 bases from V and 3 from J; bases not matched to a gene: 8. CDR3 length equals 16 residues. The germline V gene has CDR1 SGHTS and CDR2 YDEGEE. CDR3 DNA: TGTGCCAGCAGCCCGGACAGGGTGAACGCTAATGAAAAACTGTTTTTT. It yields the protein CASSPDRVNANEKLFF.

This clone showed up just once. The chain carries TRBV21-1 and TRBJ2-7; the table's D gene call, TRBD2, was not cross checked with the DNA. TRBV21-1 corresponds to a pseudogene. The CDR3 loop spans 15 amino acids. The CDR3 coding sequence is TGTGCCAGCAGCAGTCTAGCGGGAGACTCCTACGAGCAGTACTTC. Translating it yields CASSSLAGDSYEQYF.